This T cell receptor (beta chain) was identified during a study of T cells in localized non-small cell lung cancer. Study results and limitations: A raised T cell density in blood coincided with lengthier overall survival. Median detection of top 100 tumor clones in adjacent lung was around 57 clones.

This clone is classed as medium-sized (0.01 to 0.1%). What it recognizes is unknown. Some clones are missing from TCRdb's copy, which holds only in-frame ones; the method was immunoSEQ multiplex PCR. The table has about 3,100 clones, around 30% seen once. Trimming stripped 7 bases from V and 6 bases from J, with 21 bases between. The CDR3 is 15 amino acids. Germline CDR1 SGHNT, CDR2 YENEEA. The receptor comes from a woman between 35 and 70 years old with stage I squamous cell lung carcinoma. The sequences come from lung tumor tissue, collected before any cancer treatment. The chain employs TRBV11-3 and TRBJ1-2, with D possibly TRBD1 on 5 matching bases. The CDR3 loop is CASTDGDSEADGYTF. The DNA of the CDR3 is TGTGCCAGCACCGATGGGGACTCTGAGGCGGATGGCTACACCTTC. Combining the CDR3 with reference TRBV11-3 and TRBJ1-2 gives the whole variable domain EAGVVQSPRYKIIEKKQPVAFWCNPISGHNTLYWYLQNLGQGPELLIRYENEEAVDDSQLPKDRFSAERLKGVDSTLKIQPAELGDSAVYLCASTDGDSEADGYTFGSGTRLTVV.